The T cell receptor beta chain under discussion was sequenced for a study of blood T cell repertoires in COVID-19. Profiled with immunoSEQ multiplex PCR; TCRdb holds only in-frame clones, not every one. The table shows some 290,000 clones, with roughly 86% occurring only once. The CDR3 runs to 18 residues. Germline CDR1 and CDR2: MNHEY and SMNVEV (reference sequence). V lost 4 bases, J lost 4 bases, and 20 bases lay in between. Sequences were obtained from PBMCs or T cells enriched from blood (not recorded which). The genes are TRBV27 and TRBJ2-6; TRBD2 is a possible D gene (5 bases). The TCR was taken from a woman in her 30s who had recovered from COVID-19. The CDR3 sequence is CASSSRPPRGPGANVLTF. The CDR3 nucleotides are TGTGCCAGCAGTTCTAGACCGCCCAGAGGGCCCGGGGCCAACGTCCTGACTTTC.